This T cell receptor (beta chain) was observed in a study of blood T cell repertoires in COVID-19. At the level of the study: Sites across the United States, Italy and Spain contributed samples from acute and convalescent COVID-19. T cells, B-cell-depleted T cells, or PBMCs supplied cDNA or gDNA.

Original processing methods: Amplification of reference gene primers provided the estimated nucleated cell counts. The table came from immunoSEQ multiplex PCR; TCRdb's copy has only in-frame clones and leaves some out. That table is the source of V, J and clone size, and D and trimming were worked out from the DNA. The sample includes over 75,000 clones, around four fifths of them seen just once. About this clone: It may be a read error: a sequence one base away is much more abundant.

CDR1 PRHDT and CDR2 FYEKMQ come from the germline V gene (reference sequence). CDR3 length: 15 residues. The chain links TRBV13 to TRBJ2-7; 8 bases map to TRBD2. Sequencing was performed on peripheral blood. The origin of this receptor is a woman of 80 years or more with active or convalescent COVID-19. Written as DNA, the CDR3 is TGTGCCGGCAGCTTTGCCGGGAGGGTCTCCTACGAGCAGTACTTC. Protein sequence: CAGSFAGRVSYEQYF.